This record looks at one T cell receptor beta chain sequence and its context. This record comes from a study of T cell changes during pregnancy in multiple sclerosis. Method: immunoSEQ multiplex PCR; TCRdb's copy keeps in-frame clones and lacks some. Seen here are about 100,000 clones, roughly 90% observed once, and the top ten hold less than 2%. Germline lookup yields CDR1 SNHLY and CDR2 FYNNEI. With 3 bases clipped from V and 14 bases from J, the junction kept 5 bases outside the gene matches. The CDR3 runs 13 residues. The source material was peripheral blood, sampled after pregnancy. The clonotype was recovered from a female donor with multiple sclerosis, enrolled in a pregnancy study. The chain recombines TRBV2 with TRBJ2-1; TRBD2 agrees at 12 bases. CDR3 coding DNA: TGTGCCAGCAGTGATCTAGCGGGGGGGCCCGAGTTCTTC. Amino acid sequence: CASSDLAGGPEFF.